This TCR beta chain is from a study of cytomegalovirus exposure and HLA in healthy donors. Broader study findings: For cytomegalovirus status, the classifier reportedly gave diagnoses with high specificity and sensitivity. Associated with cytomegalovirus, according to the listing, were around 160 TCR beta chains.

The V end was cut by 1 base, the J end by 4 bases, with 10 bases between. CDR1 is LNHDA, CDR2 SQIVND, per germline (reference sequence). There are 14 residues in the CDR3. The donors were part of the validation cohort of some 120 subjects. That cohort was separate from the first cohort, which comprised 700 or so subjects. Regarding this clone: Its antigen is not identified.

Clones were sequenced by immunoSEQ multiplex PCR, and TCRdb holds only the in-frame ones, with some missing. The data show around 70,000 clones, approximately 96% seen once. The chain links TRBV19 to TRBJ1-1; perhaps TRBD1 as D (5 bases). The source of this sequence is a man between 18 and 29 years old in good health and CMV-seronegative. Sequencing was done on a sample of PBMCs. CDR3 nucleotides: TGTGCCAGTAGTATAGTCCTCGGGGGCACTGAAGCTTTCTTT. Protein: CASSIVLGGTEAFF.